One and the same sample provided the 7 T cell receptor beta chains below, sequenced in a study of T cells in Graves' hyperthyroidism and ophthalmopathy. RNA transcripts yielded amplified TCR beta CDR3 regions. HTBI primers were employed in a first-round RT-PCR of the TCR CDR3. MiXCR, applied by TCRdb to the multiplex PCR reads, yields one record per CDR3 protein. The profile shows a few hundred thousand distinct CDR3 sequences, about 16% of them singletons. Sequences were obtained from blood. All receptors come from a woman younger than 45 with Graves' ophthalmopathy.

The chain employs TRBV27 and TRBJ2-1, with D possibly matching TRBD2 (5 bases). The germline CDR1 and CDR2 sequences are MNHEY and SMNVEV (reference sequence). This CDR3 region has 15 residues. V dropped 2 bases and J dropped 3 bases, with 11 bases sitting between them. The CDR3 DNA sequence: TGTGCCAGCAGTTTAAGAGGGAGTTACTACAATGAGCAGTTCTTC. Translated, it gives CASSLRGSYYNEQFF.

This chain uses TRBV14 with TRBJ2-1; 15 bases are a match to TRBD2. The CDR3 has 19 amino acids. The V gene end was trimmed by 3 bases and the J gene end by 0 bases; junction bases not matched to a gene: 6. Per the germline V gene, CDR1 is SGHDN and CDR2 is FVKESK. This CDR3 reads CASSQNLGLAGGSYNEQFF. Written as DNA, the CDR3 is TGTGCCAGCAGCCAGAATCTGGGACTAGCGGGAGGCTCCTACAATGAGCAGTTCTTC.

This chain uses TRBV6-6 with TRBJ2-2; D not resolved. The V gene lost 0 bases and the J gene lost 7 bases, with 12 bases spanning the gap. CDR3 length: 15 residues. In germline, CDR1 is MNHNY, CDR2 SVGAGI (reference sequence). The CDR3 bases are TGTGCCAGCAGTTACTCCCACCCCCACGGCGGGGAGCTGTTTTTT. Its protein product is CASSYSHPHGGELFF.

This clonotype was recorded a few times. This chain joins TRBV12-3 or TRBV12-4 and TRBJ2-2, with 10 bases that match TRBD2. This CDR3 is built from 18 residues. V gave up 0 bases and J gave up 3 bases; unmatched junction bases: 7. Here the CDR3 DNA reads TGTGCCAGCAGTTTAGCAGGGGTAGCGGGAGGCTACACCGGGGAGCTGTTTTTT. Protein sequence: CASSLAGVAGGYTGELFF.

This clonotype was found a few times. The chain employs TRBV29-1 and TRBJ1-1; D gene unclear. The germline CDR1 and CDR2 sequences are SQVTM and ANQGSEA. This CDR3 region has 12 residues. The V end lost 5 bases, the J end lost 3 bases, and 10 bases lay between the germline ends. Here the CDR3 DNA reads TGCAGCGTTACAACTTCGGACACTGAAGCTTTCTTT. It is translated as CSVTTSDTEAFF.

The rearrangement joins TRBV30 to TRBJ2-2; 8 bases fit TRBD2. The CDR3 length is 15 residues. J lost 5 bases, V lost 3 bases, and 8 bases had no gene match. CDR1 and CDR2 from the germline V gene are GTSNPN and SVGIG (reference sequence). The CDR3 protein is CAWSRIAGGTGELFF. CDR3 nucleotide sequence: TGTGCCTGGAGCCGCATCGCGGGAGGAACCGGGGAGCTGTTTTTT.

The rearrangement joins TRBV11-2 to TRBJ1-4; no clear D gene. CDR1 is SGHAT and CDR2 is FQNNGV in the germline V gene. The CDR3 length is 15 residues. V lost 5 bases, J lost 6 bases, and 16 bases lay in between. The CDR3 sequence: CASSTRQGGDEKLFF. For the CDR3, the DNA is TGTGCCAGCAGCACCCGACAAGGCGGAGATGAAAAACTGTTTTTT.